The sequence of this TCR beta chain was determined in a study of CD8+CD57+ T cells in acquired aplastic anemia. Looking at the study overall: Sorted CD4+ and CD8+ cells gave a mean 3.2 ug DNA, range about 0.17 to 27.4 ug.

This clonotype was found a few times. Trimming removed 4 bases from V and 5 bases from J, with 5 bases in between. The V gene's germline CDR1 is SGHAT and CDR2 FQNNGV. The CDR3 loop spans 11 amino acids. Genomic DNA constituted the template upon which TCR beta VDJ and CDR3 profiling was performed. One entry per CDR3 protein, called by TCRdb with MiXCR from the reads. Of fewer than 100,000 distinct CDR3 sequences in the sample, 40% to 55% are singletons; the top ten hold approximately 60%. The origin of this receptor is a human donor in good health, serving as a control. Sequencing used sorted CD4+, CD8+, or CD8+CD57+ T cells (not recorded which) from PBMCs. The chain links TRBV11-2 to TRBJ1-2; D remains unclear. CDR3: CASSSPYGYTF. CDR3 nucleotide sequence: TGTGCCAGCAGCTCTCCTTATGGCTACACCTTC.